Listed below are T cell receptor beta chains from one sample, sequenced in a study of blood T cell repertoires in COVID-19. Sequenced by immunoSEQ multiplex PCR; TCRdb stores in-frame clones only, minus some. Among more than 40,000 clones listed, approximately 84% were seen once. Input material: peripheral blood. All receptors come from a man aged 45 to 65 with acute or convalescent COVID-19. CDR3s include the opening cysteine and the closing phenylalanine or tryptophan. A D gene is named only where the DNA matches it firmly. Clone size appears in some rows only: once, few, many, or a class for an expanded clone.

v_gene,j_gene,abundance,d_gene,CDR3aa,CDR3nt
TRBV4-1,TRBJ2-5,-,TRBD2,CASSPASGRQETQYF,TGCGCCAGCAGCCCGGCTAGCGGACGCCAAGAGACCCAGTACTTC
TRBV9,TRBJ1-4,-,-,CASSVAGALGEKLFF,TGTGCCAGCAGCGTAGCAGGGGCTTTGGGTGAAAAACTGTTTTTT
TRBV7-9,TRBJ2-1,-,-,CASSFSGRSGSEQFF,TGTGCCAGCAGCTTCTCTGGACGGTCGGGGAGTGAGCAGTTCTTC
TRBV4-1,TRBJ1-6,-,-,CASSQEGGRENSPLHF,TGCGCCAGCAGCCAAGAGGGGGGACGGGAAAATTCACCCCTCCACTTT
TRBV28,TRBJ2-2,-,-,CALGGNTGELFF,TGTGCCTTGGGGGGTAACACCGGGGAGCTGTTTTTT
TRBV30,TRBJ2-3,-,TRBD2,CAWSVQSGGNTDTQYF,TGTGCCTGGAGTGTACAGTCGGGAGGGAACACAGATACGCAGTATTTT
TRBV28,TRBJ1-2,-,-,CASSIGGPYGYTF,TGTGCCAGCAGTATCGGGGGGCCTTATGGCTACACCTTC
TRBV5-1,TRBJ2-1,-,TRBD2,CASSLAASGVGEQFF,TGCGCCAGCAGCTTGGCCGCTAGCGGGGTTGGTGAGCAGTTCTTC
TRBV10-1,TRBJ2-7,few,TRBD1,CASRVDRGPYEQYF,TGCGCCAGCAGGGTGGACAGGGGCCCCTACGAGCAGTACTTC
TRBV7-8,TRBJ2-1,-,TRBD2,CASSLSGGELNEQFF,TGTGCCAGCAGCCTCTCGGGGGGGGAACTGAATGAGCAGTTCTTC
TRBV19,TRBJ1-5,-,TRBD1,CASSSQDRGYSNQPQHF,TGTGCCAGTAGTAGCCAGGACAGGGGCTATAGCAATCAGCCCCAGCATTTT
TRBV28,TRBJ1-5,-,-,CASSPPQGRAAQPQHF,TGTGCCAGCAGCCCTCCCCAGGGCCGGGCTGCTCAGCCCCAGCATTTT
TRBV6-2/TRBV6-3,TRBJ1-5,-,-,CASSYGGFANQPQHF,TGTGCCAGCAGTTATGGCGGCTTCGCCAATCAGCCCCAGCATTTT
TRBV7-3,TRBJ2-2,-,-,CASSPASSSTNTGELFF,TGTGCCAGCAGCCCGGCGTCCTCTAGTACAAACACCGGGGAGCTGTTTTTT
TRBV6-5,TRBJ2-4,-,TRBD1,CASSGTELAKNIQYF,TGTGCCAGCAGCGGGACAGAATTAGCCAAAAACATTCAGTACTTC
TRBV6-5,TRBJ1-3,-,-,CASRGGPGNTIYF,TGTGCCAGCAGAGGGGGACCCGGAAACACCATATATTTT
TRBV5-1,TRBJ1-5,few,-,CASSFDGLNQPQHF,TGCGCCAGCAGCTTTGACGGACTAAATCAGCCCCAGCATTTT
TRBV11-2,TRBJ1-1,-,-,CASSLDRREAFF,TGTGCCAGCAGCTTAGACAGGAGGGAAGCTTTCTTT
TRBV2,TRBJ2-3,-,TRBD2,CASSSQLAGGTDTQYF,TGTGCCAGCAGTTCACAACTAGCGGGGGGCACAGATACGCAGTATTTT
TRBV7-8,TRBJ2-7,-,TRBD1,CASSFRDSSYEQYF,TGTGCCAGCAGCTTCCGGGACAGTTCCTACGAGCAGTACTTC
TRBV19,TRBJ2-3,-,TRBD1,CASSRDSYRIDTQYF,TGTGCCAGTAGCCGGGACAGCTACCGGATAGATACGCAGTATTTT
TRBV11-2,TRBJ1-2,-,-,CASSLDLSVLGGYTF,TGTGCCAGCAGCTTAGATCTTTCAGTGCTTGGTGGCTACACCTTC
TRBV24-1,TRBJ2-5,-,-,CATSDPRTGRETQYF,TGTGCCACCAGTGATCCTCGAACAGGGCGGGAGACCCAGTACTTC
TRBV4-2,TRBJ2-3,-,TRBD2,CASSQDLGRSTDTQYF,TGTGCCAGCAGCCAAGATCTCGGGAGGAGCACAGATACGCAGTATTTT
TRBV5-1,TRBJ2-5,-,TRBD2,CASSSGGPGETQYF,TGCGCCAGCAGCTCGGGGGGGCCCGGGGAGACCCAGTACTTC
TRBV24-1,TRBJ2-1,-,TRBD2,CATSDLPGLAGGKSNEQFF,TGTGCCACCAGTGACTTACCGGGACTAGCGGGAGGTAAATCCAATGAGCAGTTCTTC
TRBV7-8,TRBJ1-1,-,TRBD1,CASSPQGAVNTEAFF,TGTGCCAGCAGCCCACAGGGGGCTGTGAACACTGAAGCTTTCTTT
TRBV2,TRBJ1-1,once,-,CASSEQALEAFF,TGTGCCAGCAGTGAACAGGCCCTAGAAGCTTTCTTT
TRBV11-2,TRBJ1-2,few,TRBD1,CASSKWGQGIYGYTF,TGTGCCAGCAGCAAATGGGGACAGGGGATCTATGGCTACACCTTC
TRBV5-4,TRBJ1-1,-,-,CASSSTRVPEAFF,TGTGCCAGCAGCTCAACCAGGGTTCCTGAAGCTTTCTTT
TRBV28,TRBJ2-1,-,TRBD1,CARPRDSPWVDEQFF,TGTGCCAGACCGAGGGACAGCCCCTGGGTCGATGAGCAGTTCTTC
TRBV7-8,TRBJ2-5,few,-,CASSRVGRETQYF,TGTGCCAGCAGTCGAGTGGGGAGAGAGACCCAGTACTTC
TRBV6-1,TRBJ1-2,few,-,CASREKGSGGYTF,TGTGCCAGCCGTGAGAAGGGGTCGGGTGGCTACACCTTC
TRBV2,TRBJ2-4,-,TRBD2,CASSRGLAGVIQYF,TGTGCCAGCAGTAGAGGACTAGCGGGAGTCATTCAGTACTTC
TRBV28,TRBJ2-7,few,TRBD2,CASSFTQDGAGGGEQYF,TGTGCCAGCAGTTTTACCCAAGACGGAGCGGGAGGAGGGGAGCAGTACTTC
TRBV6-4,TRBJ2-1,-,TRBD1,CASSGSTGGWDEQFF,TGTGCCAGCAGTGGTTCAACAGGGGGATGGGATGAGCAGTTCTTC
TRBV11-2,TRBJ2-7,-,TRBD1,CASSSYRGSRYEQYF,TGTGCCAGCAGCTCCTACAGGGGTTCTCGCTACGAGCAGTACTTC
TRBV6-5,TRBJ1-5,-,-,CASSYHQGGQPQHF,TGTGCCAGCAGTTACCACCAGGGAGGTCAGCCCCAGCATTTT
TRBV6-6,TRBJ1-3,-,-,CASSLPIGDTTGNTIYF,TGTGCCAGCAGTCTACCGATCGGGGACACCACTGGAAACACCATATATTTT
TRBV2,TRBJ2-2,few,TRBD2,CASSSGLGAGELFF,TGTGCCAGCAGCTCGGGACTAGGGGCCGGGGAGCTGTTTTTT
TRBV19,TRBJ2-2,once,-,CASSIEGAGELFF,TGTGCCAGTAGTATAGAGGGCGCCGGGGAGCTGTTTTTT
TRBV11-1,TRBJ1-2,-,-,CASSFGREYGYTF,TGTGCCAGCAGCTTTGGAAGGGAGTATGGCTACACCTTC
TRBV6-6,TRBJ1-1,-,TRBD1,CASSYLGQGNTEAFF,TGTGCCAGCAGTTACCTCGGACAGGGGAACACTGAAGCTTTCTTT